The 7 T cell receptor beta chains listed next were all sequenced from one sample in a study of T-cell reconstitution after alpha-beta-depleted transplantation in children (dated by TCRdb to 2016 to 2018). Libraries were made using PCR. This sample was sequenced with an Illumina HiSeq 2500. To normalize quantification of the TCRbeta repertoire, the TCR libraries were built with molecular barcoding that relied on unique molecular identifiers. Clones were called with MiXCR by TCRdb after fastp trimmed the public reads at Q25, and only in-frame beta chains were retained. Each CDR3 protein gets just one entry, which takes the most common genes and DNA from the rows behind it. The table for this sample lists 550,000 to 600,000 distinct CDR3 sequences; more than 20% of them were counted only once. The top ten clonotypes cover roughly an eighth of the sample. In light of the paper, this sample's treatment or condition label describes: allogeneic hematopoietic cell transplantation with graft depleted of TCRalphabeta T cells and CD19 B cells.

Sample: PBMCs, mostly from graft donor cells, taken 360 days after TCRalphabeta/CD19-depleted stem cell transplant. These receptors all stem from a boy less than two years old who had a stem cell transplant for acute myeloid leukemia, so the T cells may come from the graft donor.

This clonotype was observed many times. The CDR3: CSVFLARPATDTQYF. The CDR3 DNA reads TGCAGCGTCTTTCTAGCAAGACCAGCCACAGATACGCAGTATTTT. The chain is built from TRBV29-1 and TRBJ2-3; D perhaps matches TRBD2 (5 bases). Looked up from germline, CDR1 is SQVTM and CDR2 is ANQGSEA. CDR3 length: 15 residues. V was clipped by 6 bases and J by 2 bases, with 18 bases between them.

This chain joins TRBV20-1 and TRBJ1-1; tentative D call: TRBD1 (6 bases). CDR1 is DFQATT, CDR2 SNEGSKA, per germline (reference sequence). Trimming removed 2 bases at V and 1 base at J, with 11 bases between. The CDR3 consists of 14 residues. CDR3 amino acids: CSARLVTGNTEAFF. Here the CDR3 DNA reads TGCAGTGCTAGACTAGTGACAGGGAACACTGAAGCTTTCTTT.

This chain connects TRBV5-1 to TRBJ2-5, with unresolved D. From germline, CDR1 is SGHRS and CDR2 YFSETQ. The CDR3 has 13 residues. V was clipped by 2 bases and J by 5 bases, with 10 bases between them. The CDR3: CASSFQRTETQYF. CDR3 DNA: TGCGCCAGCAGCTTTCAGAGGACGGAGACCCAGTACTTC.

This clonotype occurred many times. The rearrangement uses TRBV6-1 and TRBJ2-3; D possibly uses TRBD1 or TRBD2 (5 bases each). This CDR3 is 14 amino acids long. The germline V gene has CDR1 MNHNS and CDR2 SASEGT. With 7 bases removed from V and 2 bases from J, the gap between germline ends came to 13 bases. CDR3 in DNA: TGTGCCAGCAACCCTGGGGGAGTCACAGATACGCAGTATTTT. Translation: CASNPGGVTDTQYF.

The J gene is TRBJ2-2, the V gene TRBV20-1; 13 nucleotides match TRBD2. The CDR3 has 16 residues. V lost 1 base to trimming and J lost 8 bases; unmatched junction nucleotides: 7. CDR1 and CDR2 (germline): DFQATT, SNEGSKA (reference sequence). The CDR3 sequence: CSARVLETSGGGELFF. CDR3 in DNA: TGCAGTGCTAGAGTCCTCGAGACTAGCGGGGGGGGGGAGCTGTTTTTT.

V usage is TRBV6-1 and J usage is TRBJ1-5; unclear D gene. Germline V gives CDR1 MNHNS, CDR2 SASEGT. Trimming shortened V by 7 bases and J by 3 bases, and 10 bases separated the two germline ends. The CDR3 covers 13 residues. The CDR3 here is CASIEGPNQPQHF. Here the CDR3 DNA reads TGTGCCAGCATTGAGGGCCCCAATCAGCCCCAGCATTTT.

The chain links TRBV12-3 or TRBV12-4 to TRBJ1-5; no definite D call. The germline V and J ends were trimmed by 3 bases and 6 bases, with 12 bases remaining between them. The CDR3 loop spans 14 amino acids. The CDR3 loop is CASSFWRVPQPQHF. The CDR3 DNA reads TGTGCCAGCAGTTTCTGGAGGGTCCCTCAGCCCCAGCATTTT.